This T cell receptor beta chain was observed in a study of tumor and adjacent non-tumor tissue in lung cancer. Study as a whole: There were 11 to 13 adenocarcinoma, a couple of squamous cell carcinoma and 1 small cell lung cancer cases. Each sample yielded roughly 4 million productive TCRbeta reads on average.

The germline V gene encodes CDR1 SQVTM and CDR2 ANQGSEA. The CDR3 spans 14 residues. The library came from three nested PCR rounds adapted from ARM-PCR protocols. In TCRdb, the multiplex PCR reads were re-called with MiXCR into one record per CDR3 protein. Of approximately 79,000 distinct CDR3 sequences in the sample, around three fifths are singletons; the top ten hold 15%. Whole-study results and caveats: Significantly higher TCR diversity was found in tumor than normal lung. Top 100 clones took a larger repertoire share in normal lung.

This sample's RNA came from whole unsorted tissue. Comment on this clonotype: The antigen is unknown.

This sequence joins TRBV29-1 and TRBJ1-1, with D perhaps matching TRBD1 (5 bases). The origin of this receptor is a man aged 70 or older with non-small cell lung cancer. Source material: lung tumor tissue. CDR3 in amino acids: CSDAAGTGNTEAFF. For the CDR3, the DNA is TGCAGTGACGCGGCCGGGACGGGGAACACTGAAGCTTTCTTT.